This T cell receptor beta chain is drawn from a study of T cell responses to AZD1222 COVID-19 vaccine. The repertoire was sequenced with immunoSEQ multiplex PCR; TCRdb's copy has only in-frame clones and lacks some. The data contain 120,000 or so clones, almost 95% of them singletons. The sample here was peripheral blood, taken on day 0 of AZD1222 vaccination. This sequence originates from an adult in good health.

The CDR3: CASSFTNWAELFF. As DNA, the CDR3 is TGTGCCAGCAGTTTCACAAATTGGGCAGAACTGTTTTTT. The genes are TRBV6-5 and TRBJ1-4; D is unclear. V was cut by 4 bases and J by 12 bases, with 15 bases left in between. Germline V gives CDR1 MNHEY, CDR2 SVGAGI. This CDR3 has 13 amino acids.